The source of this T cell receptor beta chain is a study of cytomegalovirus exposure and HLA in healthy donors. The study, taken as a whole, reports: Most sequenced TCRs were rare (though some public TCRs occurred in many donors). The tendency of first-cohort TCR clusters to co-occur in the 120 or so validation repertoires was identified by a subsequent analysis. Cytomegalovirus association was assigned to some 160 TCR beta chains.

Comments on this clone: The antigen is undetermined.

Clones were read by immunoSEQ multiplex PCR, and TCRdb kept only the in-frame ones, dropping some. In the table there are 200,000 to 250,000 clones, about nine tenths of which are singletons. Germline V lookup: CDR1 MDHEN, CDR2 SYDVKM. This CDR3 comprises 13 residues. V gave up 10 bases and J gave up 4 bases; unmatched junction bases: 7. The source is a woman aged 18 to 35 in good health and CMV-seropositive. The chain joins TRBV28 to TRBJ2-7, with 10 bases fitting TRBD1. The specimen sequenced was PBMCs. The CDR3 DNA sequence: TGTGCCACCCACCCGGGACAGGGGTACGAGCAGTACTTC. Its protein is CATHPGQGYEQYF.